These T cell receptor beta chains were read from a single sample in a study of cytomegalovirus exposure and HLA in healthy donors. Using immunoSEQ multiplex PCR, the repertoire was profiled, and TCRdb retains in-frame clones only, with some absent. The data contain about 91,000 clones, around nine tenths of them singletons. The sequenced sample consisted of PBMCs. These receptors were collected from a man younger than 45 in good health and CMV-seropositive. Each CDR3 is given with its conserved first and last residue. A D gene is named only where the DNA matches it firmly.

V gene	J gene	D gene	CDR3 DNA	CDR3 protein
TRBV18	TRBJ2-6	TRBD2	TGTGCCAGCTCCCACCGGGGGACTAGCGGGAGTGGTGGGGCCAACGTCCTGACTTTC	CASSHRGTSGSGGANVLTF
TRBV7-9	TRBJ2-6	-	TGTGCCAGCAGCCCTACCAGGTTTGGGGCCAACGTCCTGACTTTC	CASSPTRFGANVLTF
TRBV6-5	TRBJ1-6	TRBD1	TGTGCCAGCAGTTATAGGACAGGGATCAATTCACCCCTCCACTTT	CASSYRTGINSPLHF
TRBV4-1	TRBJ1-1	TRBD1	TGCGCCAGCAGCCAAGCCGACAGGGAAGATACCATGAACACTGAAGCTTTCTTT	CASSQADREDTMNTEAFF
TRBV7-9	TRBJ2-1	TRBD2	TGTGCCAGCAGCTTATCAGTGGGACTAGCGGGAGGGCCACAGGTCTTC	CASSLSVGLAGGPQVF
TRBV7-9	TRBJ1-4	-	TGTGCCAGCAGCTCTACCGGGACTGAGAATGAAAAACTGTTTTTT	CASSSTGTENEKLFF
TRBV28	TRBJ1-2	-	TGTGCCAGCAGTTCCCCAGGCTCTCTCTATGGCTACACCTTC	CASSSPGSLYGYTF
TRBV6-1	TRBJ1-2	TRBD1	TGTGCCAGCAGCGACGGGACAGGGGTTGGCTACACCTTC	CASSDGTGVGYTF
TRBV7-9	TRBJ1-5	TRBD1	TGTGCCAGCAGCTTAGGGACAGGGCATCAGCCCCAGCATTTT	CASSLGTGHQPQHF
TRBV27	TRBJ2-3	TRBD2	TGTGCCAGCAGTACCCGAGCTAGCGGGAGCACAGATACGCAGTATTTT	CASSTRASGSTDTQYF
TRBV6-5	TRBJ2-7	TRBD2	TGTGCCAGTGGACTAGCGGGGGTTTACGAGCAGTACTTC	CASGLAGVYEQYF